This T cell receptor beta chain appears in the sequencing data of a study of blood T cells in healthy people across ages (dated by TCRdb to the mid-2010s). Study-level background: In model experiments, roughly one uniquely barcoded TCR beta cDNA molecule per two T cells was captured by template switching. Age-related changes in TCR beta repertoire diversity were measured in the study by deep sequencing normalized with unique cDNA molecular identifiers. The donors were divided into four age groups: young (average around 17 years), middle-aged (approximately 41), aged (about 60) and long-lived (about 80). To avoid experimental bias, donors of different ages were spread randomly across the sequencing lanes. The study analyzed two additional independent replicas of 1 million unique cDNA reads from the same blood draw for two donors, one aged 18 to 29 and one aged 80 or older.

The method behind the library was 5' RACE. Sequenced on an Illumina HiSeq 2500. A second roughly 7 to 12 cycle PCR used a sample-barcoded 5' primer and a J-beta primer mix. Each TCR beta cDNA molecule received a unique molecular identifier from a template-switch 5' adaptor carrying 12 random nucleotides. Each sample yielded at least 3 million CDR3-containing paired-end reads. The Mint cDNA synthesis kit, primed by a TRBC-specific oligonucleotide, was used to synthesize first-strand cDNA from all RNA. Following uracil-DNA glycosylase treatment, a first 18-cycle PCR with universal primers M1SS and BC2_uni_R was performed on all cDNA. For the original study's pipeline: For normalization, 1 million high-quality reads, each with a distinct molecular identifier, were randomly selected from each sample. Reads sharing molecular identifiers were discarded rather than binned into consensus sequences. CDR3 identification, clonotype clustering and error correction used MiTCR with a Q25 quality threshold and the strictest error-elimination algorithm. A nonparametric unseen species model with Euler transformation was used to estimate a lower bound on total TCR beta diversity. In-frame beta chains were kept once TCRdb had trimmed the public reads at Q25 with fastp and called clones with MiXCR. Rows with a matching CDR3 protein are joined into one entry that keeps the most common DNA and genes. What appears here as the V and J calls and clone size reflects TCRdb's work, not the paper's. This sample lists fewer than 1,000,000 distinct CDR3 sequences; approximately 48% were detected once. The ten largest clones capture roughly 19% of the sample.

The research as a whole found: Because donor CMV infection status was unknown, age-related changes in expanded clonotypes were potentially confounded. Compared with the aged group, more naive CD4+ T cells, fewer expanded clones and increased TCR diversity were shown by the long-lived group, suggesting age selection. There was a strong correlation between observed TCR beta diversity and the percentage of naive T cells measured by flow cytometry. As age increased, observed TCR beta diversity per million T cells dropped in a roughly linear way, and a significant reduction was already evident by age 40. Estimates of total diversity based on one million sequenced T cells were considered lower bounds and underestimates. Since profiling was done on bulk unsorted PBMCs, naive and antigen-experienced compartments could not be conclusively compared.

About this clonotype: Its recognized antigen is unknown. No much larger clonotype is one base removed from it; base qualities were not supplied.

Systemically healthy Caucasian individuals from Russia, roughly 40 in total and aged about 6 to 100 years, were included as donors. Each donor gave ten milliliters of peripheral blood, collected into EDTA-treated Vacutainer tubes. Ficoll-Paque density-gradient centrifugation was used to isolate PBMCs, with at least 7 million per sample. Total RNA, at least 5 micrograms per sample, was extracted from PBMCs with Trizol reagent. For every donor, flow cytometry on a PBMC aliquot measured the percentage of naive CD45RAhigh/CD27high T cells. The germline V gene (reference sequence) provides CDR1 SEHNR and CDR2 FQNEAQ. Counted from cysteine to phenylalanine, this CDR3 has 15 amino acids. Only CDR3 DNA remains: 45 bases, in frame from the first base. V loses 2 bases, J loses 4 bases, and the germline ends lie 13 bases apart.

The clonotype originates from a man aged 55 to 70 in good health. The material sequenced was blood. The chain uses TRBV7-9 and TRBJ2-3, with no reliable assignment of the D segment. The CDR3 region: CASSLFPSSADTQYF. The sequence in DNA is TGTGCCAGCAGCTTATTCCCCTCGTCGGCAGATACGCAGTATTTT.